The rows below give T cell receptor beta chains drawn from one sample of a study of persistence of HIV-infected CD4 T cells. What these receptors recognize is not known. TCRdb's copy holds only in-frame clones and misses some; the assay was immunoSEQ multiplex PCR. The sample has just under 20,000 clones; around 78% are singletons. Sample: CD4+ T cells sorted from PBMCs after roughly 18-hour stimulation, taken from a patient who received antiretroviral therapy. The receptors here all came from an adult man with HIV who was CMV-seropositive. Each CDR3 is given with its conserved first and last residue. The order of the fields is J gene, clone size, V gene, D gene, CDR3 DNA, CDR3 protein. A D gene is named only where the DNA matches it firmly. Some rows mark clone size as missing; the rest say once, few, many or name a class of expanded clone.

TRBJ1-1,NA,TRBV19,TRBD1,TGTGCCAGTAGTACATCGGGACAGGGAGGGTCGAACACTGAAGCTTTCTTT,CASSTSGQGGSNTEAFF
TRBJ2-6,NA,TRBV4-2,NA,TGTGCCAGCAGCCAAGGAGGGGCAGGCCGCTCTGGGGCCAACGTCCTGACTTTC,CASSQGGAGRSGANVLTF
TRBJ1-1,NA,TRBV3-1/TRBV3-2,NA,TGTGCCATCTCGCTCGGGGTGAACACTGAAGCTTTCTTT,CAISLGVNTEAFF
TRBJ2-1,NA,TRBV6-4,NA,TGTGCCAGCAGTCTTAGTGGGTTTAGGAATGAGCAGTTCTTC,CASSLSGFRNEQFF
TRBJ1-1,once,TRBV11-1,TRBD1,TGTGCCAGCAGCGGGGGGACAGTAACTGAAGCTTTCTTT,CASSGGTVTEAFF
TRBJ2-7,NA,TRBV28,TRBD1,TGTGCCAGCAGTTTTCGCCGAACAGGGGGCTACGAGCAGTACTTC,CASSFRRTGGYEQYF
TRBJ1-1,NA,TRBV5-1,NA,TGCGCCAGCAGCTTAGGGGATCTAGTGAACACTGAAGCTTTCTTT,CASSLGDLVNTEAFF
TRBJ1-2,NA,TRBV5-1,TRBD1,TGCGCCAGCAGCCCGGGACAGGGCGAAGGCTACACCTTC,CASSPGQGEGYTF
TRBJ1-1,NA,TRBV7-2,TRBD1,TGTGCCAGCAGCTTACTGGGACAGGGAACTGAAGCTTTCTTT,CASSLLGQGTEAFF
TRBJ2-2,once,TRBV6-6,NA,TGTGCCAGCAGCCAACCATCAGGGGCCGGGGAGCTGTTTTTT,CASSQPSGAGELFF
TRBJ2-1,NA,TRBV27,TRBD2,TGTGCCAGCAGTTCTCCTACTAGCGGGGGGGACAATGAGCAGTTCTTC,CASSSPTSGGDNEQFF
TRBJ1-5,NA,TRBV19,NA,TGTGCCAGTAGTATAATGGGAGGAGAAGATAGCAATCAGCCCCAGCATTTT,CASSIMGGEDSNQPQHF
TRBJ1-2,NA,TRBV19,NA,TGTGCCAGTAGTATCCAGGGACCCTATGGCTACACCTTC,CASSIQGPYGYTF
TRBJ1-4,NA,TRBV3-1/TRBV3-2,TRBD1,TGTGCCAGCAGCCAATCGACAGGGGGAAATGAAAAACTGTTTTTT,CASSQSTGGNEKLFF
TRBJ2-6,few,TRBV27,NA,TGTGCCAGCAGTTTATCAGGGGATGGGGCCAACGTCCTGACTTTC,CASSLSGDGANVLTF
TRBJ1-5,NA,TRBV19,NA,TGTGCCAGTAGGAAGGGGCGCAATCAGCCCCAGCATTTT,CASRKGRNQPQHF
TRBJ2-4,NA,TRBV5-4,NA,TGTGCCAGCAGCTCGGAACCGGGACCGGAGGGAAACATTCAGTACTTC,CASSSEPGPEGNIQYF
TRBJ1-2,NA,TRBV18,TRBD1,TGTGCCAGCTCACTCAGGGGGCAGTCCACGAACTATGGCTACACCTTC,CASSLRGQSTNYGYTF
TRBJ1-2,NA,TRBV28,TRBD1,TGTGCCAGCAGTTCAGGAAGGGGGCAAGGCTACACCTTC,CASSSGRGQGYTF
TRBJ1-1,NA,TRBV28,NA,TGTGCCAGCAGTTTAATTGGGGGGAACACTGAAGCTTTCTTT,CASSLIGGNTEAFF
TRBJ1-3,NA,TRBV3-1/TRBV3-2,NA,TGTGCCAGCAGCCTAACAGGGACCAGCTCTGGAAACACCATATATTTT,CASSLTGTSSGNTIYF
TRBJ1-1,NA,TRBV7-9,NA,TGTGCCAGCAGCTTAGACACGAACACTGAAGCTTTCTTT,CASSLDTNTEAFF
TRBJ1-6,NA,TRBV7-2,NA,TGTGCCAGCAGCGCCAGGACAGCGCAAAATTCACCCCTCCACTTT,CASSARTAQNSPLHF
TRBJ2-2,NA,TRBV5-5,TRBD1,TGTGCCAGCAGCCTTAGGACAGGGAAAGGCACCGGGGAGCTGTTTTTT,CASSLRTGKGTGELFF
TRBJ2-1,NA,TRBV12-3/TRBV12-4,NA,TGTGCCAGCAGACTCCTAGACTATGAGCAGTTCTTC,CASRLLDYEQFF
TRBJ1-1,NA,TRBV4-1,NA,TGCGCCAGCAGCCAGGGAGGCAGCCTGAACACTGAAGCTTTCTTT,CASSQGGSLNTEAFF
TRBJ2-1,NA,TRBV6-4,TRBD1,TGTGCCAGCAGCCGAGGGACAGGGTTTAATGAGCAGTTCTTC,CASSRGTGFNEQFF
TRBJ1-1,NA,TRBV30,TRBD1,TGTGCCTGGAGTGTACTGCGGACAGGGAAAGCTTTCTTT,CAWSVLRTGKAFF
TRBJ2-2,NA,TRBV19,NA,TGTGCCAGTAGTGAATCAGTAGGGTCGAACACCGGGGAGCTGTTTTTT,CASSESVGSNTGELFF
TRBJ1-1,NA,TRBV24-1,NA,TGTGCCACCAGGACGAGGGCTGAAGCTTTCTTT,CATRTRAEAFF
TRBJ2-1,NA,TRBV4-1,NA,TGCGCCAGCAGCCAAGCCCCTCGGGACGTCGGTGGGAATGAGCAGTTCTTC,CASSQAPRDVGGNEQFF
TRBJ1-1,NA,TRBV27,NA,TGTGCCAGCAGTTTAATGGGGATAACTGAAGCTTTCTTT,CASSLMGITEAFF
TRBJ1-6,few,TRBV27,NA,TGTGCCAGCAGTCTTGACCTGGGTTCACCCCTCCACTTT,CASSLDLGSPLHF
TRBJ1-6,NA,TRBV12-3/TRBV12-4,NA,TGTGCCAGCAACTGGGGACCCAATTCACCCCTCCACTTT,CASNWGPNSPLHF
TRBJ1-1,NA,TRBV19,NA,TGTGCCAGTACTCACAATAGGCCGCAATCCAACACTGAAGCTTTCTTT,CASTHNRPQSNTEAFF